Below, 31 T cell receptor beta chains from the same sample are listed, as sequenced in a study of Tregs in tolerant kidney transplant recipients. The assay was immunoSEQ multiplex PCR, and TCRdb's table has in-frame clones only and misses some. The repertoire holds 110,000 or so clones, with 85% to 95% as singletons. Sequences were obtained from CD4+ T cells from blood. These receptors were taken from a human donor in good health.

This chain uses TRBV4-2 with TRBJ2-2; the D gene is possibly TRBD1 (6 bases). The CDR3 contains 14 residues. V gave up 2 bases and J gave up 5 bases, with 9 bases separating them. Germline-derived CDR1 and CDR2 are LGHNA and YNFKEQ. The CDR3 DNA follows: TGTGCCAGCAGCCAACAACAGGGAACCGGGGAGCTGTTTTTT. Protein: CASSQQQGTGELFF.

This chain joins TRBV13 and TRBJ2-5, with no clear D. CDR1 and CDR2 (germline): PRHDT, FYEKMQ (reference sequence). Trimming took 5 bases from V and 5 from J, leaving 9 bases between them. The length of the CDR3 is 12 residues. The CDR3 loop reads CASSRTGETQYF. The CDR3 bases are TGTGCCAGCAGCCGAACGGGTGAGACCCAGTACTTC.

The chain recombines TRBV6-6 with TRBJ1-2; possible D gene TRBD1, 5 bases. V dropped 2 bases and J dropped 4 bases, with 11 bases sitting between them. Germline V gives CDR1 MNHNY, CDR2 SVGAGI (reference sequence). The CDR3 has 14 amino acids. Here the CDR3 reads CASSYGRAGYGYTF. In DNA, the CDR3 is TGTGCCAGCAGTTACGGCAGGGCGGGCTATGGCTACACCTTC.

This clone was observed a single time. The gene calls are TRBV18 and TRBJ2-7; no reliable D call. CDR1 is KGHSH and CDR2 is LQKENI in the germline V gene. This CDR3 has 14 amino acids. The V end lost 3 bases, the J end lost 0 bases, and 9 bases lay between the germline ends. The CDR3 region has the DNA TGTGCCAGCTCACCCCGGACCGGCTCCTACGAGCAGTACTTC. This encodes CASSPRTGSYEQYF.

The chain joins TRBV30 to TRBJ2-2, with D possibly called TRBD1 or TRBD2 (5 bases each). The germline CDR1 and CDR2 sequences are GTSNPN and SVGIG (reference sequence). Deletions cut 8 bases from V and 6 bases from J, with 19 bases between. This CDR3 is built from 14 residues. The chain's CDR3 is CAISGTTRPGELFF. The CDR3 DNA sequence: TGTGCCATATCCGGGACCACCAGACCCGGGGAGCTGTTTTTT. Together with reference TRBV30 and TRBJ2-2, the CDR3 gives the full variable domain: SQTIHQWPATLVQPVGSPLSLECTVEGTSNPNLYWYRQAAGRGLQLLFYSVGIGQISSEVPQNLSASRPQDRQFILSSKKLLLSDSGFYLCAISGTTRPGELFFGEGSRLTVL.

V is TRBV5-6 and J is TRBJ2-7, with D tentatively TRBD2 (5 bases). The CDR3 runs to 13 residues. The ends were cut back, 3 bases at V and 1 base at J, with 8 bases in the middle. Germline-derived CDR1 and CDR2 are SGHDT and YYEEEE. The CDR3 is CASSSGISYEQYF. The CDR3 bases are TGTGCCAGCAGCTCCGGGATTTCCTACGAGCAGTACTTC.

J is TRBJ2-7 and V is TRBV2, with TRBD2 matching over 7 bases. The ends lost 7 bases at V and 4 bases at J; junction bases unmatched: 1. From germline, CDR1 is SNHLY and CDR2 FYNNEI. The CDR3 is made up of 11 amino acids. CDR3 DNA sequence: TGTGCCAGCACGGGGGGATACGAGCAGTACTTC. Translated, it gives CASTGGYEQYF.

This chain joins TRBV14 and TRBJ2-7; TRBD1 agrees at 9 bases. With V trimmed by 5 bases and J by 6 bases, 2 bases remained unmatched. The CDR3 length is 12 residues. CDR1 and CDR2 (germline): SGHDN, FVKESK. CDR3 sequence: CASSWTGVEQYF. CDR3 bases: TGTGCCAGCAGCTGGACAGGGGTCGAGCAGTACTTC.

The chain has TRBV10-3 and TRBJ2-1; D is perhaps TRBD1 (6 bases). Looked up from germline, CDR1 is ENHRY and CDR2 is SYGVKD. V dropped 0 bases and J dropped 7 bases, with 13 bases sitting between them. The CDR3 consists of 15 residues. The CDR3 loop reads CAISESIIRGNEQFF. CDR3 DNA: TGTGCCATCAGTGAGTCGATTATTAGGGGGAATGAGCAGTTCTTC.

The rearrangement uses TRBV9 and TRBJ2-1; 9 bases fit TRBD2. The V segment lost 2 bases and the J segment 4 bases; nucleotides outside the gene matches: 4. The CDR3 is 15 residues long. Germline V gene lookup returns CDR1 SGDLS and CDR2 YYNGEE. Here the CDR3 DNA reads TGTGCCAGCAGCGTCGCTAGCGGGACATACAATGAGCAGTTCTTC. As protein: CASSVASGTYNEQFF. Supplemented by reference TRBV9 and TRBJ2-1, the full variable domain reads DSGVTQTPKHLITATGQRVTLRCSPRSGDLSVYWYQQSLDQGLQFLIQYYNGEERAKGNILERFSAQQFPDLHSELNLSSLELGDSALYFCASSVASGTYNEQFFGPGTRLTVL.

DNA for the CDR3: TGCAGCGTCTCGGGACAGTTGAACACTGAAGCTTTCTTT. Its protein product is CSVSGQLNTEAFF. The chain links TRBV29-1 to TRBJ1-1; 7 bases are a match to TRBD1. Trimming removed 6 bases from V and 0 bases from J; junction bases left unmatched: 4. The CDR3 length is 13 residues. Germline V gives CDR1 SQVTM, CDR2 ANQGSEA.

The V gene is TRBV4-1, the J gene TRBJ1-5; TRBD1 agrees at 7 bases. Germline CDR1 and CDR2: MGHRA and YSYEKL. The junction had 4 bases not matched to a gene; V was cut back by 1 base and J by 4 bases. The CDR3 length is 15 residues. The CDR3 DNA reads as TGCGCCAGCAGCCAAGTGACAGGGTGGAATCAGCCCCAGCATTTT. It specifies CASSQVTGWNQPQHF.

CDR3 coding DNA: TGTGCCAGCGGGGGCCCTAACTATGGCTACACCTTC. Translating gives CASGGPNYGYTF. The gene calls are TRBV9 and TRBJ1-2, with D possibly TRBD1 on 6 matching bases. Germline V lookup: CDR1 SGDLS, CDR2 YYNGEE. The length of the CDR3 is 12 residues. The V and J ends lost 7 bases and 0 bases respectively, with 7 bases between them.

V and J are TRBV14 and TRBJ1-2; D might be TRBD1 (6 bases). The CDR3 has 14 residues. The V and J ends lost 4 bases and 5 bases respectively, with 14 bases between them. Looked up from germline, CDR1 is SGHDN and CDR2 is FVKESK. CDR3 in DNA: TGTGCCAGCAGCCCTGGGACAAATCTATATGGCTACACCTTC. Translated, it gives CASSPGTNLYGYTF.

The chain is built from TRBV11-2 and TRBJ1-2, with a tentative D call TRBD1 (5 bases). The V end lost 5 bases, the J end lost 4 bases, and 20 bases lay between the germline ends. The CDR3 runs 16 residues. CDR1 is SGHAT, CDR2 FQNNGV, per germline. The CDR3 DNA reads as TGTGCCAGCAGCCCAGGACTCCGGGACGCACTCTATGGCTACACCTTC. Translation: CASSPGLRDALYGYTF.

CDR3 protein: CASSPLAGTWDTEAFF. The CDR3 DNA is TGTGCCAGCTCACCACTAGCAGGAACCTGGGACACTGAAGCTTTCTTT. This chain uses TRBV18 with TRBJ1-1; D remains unclear. Germline V gives CDR1 KGHSH, CDR2 LQKENI. CDR3 size: 16 residues. V was clipped by 1 base and J by 3 bases, with 15 bases between them.

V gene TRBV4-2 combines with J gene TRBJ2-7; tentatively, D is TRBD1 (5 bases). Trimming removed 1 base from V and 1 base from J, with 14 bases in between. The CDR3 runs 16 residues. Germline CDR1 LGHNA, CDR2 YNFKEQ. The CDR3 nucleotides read TGTGCCAGCAGCCAAGCGGCAGGGCAAGAGTCCTACGAGCAGTACTTC. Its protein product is CASSQAAGQESYEQYF.

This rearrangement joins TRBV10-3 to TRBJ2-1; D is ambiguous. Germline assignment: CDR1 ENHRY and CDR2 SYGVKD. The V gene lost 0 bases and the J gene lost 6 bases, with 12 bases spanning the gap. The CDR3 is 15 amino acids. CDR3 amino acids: CAISESNLGSNEQFF. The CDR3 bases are TGTGCCATCAGTGAGTCGAATTTGGGGTCCAATGAGCAGTTCTTC.

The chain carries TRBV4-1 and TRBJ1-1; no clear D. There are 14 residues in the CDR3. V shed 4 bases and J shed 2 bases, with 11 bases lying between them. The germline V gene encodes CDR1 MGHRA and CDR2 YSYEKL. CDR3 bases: TGCGCCAGCAGCCCTCCGGTGGGAAACACTGAAGCTTTCTTT. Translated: CASSPPVGNTEAFF.

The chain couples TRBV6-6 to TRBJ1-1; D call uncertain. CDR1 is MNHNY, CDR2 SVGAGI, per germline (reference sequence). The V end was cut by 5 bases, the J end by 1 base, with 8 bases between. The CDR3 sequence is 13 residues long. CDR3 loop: CASSRERNTEAFF. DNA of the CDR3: TGTGCCAGCAGTCGGGAGAGGAACACTGAAGCTTTCTTT.

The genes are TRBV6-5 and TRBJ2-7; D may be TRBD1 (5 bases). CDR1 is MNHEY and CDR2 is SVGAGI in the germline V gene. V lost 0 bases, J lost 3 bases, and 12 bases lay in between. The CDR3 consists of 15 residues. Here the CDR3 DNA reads TGTGCCAGCAGTTACTCGAATCAGGGAAGCTACGAGCAGTACTTC. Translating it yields CASSYSNQGSYEQYF.

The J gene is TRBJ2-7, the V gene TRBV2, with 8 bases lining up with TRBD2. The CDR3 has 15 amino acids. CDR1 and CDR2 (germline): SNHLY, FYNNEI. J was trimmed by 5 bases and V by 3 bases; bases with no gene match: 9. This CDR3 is CASSDRAGGADEQYF. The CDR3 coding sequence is TGTGCCAGCAGTGATAGGGCGGGGGGTGCGGACGAGCAGTACTTC. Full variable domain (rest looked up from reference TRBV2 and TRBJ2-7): EPEVTQTPSHQVTQMGQEVILRCVPISNHLYFYWYRQILGQKVEFLVSFYNNEISEKSEIFDDQFSVERPDGSNFTLKIRSTKLEDSAMYFCASSDRAGGADEQYFGPGTRLTVT.

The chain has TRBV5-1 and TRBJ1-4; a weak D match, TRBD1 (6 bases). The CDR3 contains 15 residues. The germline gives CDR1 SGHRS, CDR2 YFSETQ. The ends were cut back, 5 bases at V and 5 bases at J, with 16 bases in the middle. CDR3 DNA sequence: TGCGCCAGCAGTCCGGGAGGGACAAGGAATGAAAAACTGTTTTTT. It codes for CASSPGGTRNEKLFF.

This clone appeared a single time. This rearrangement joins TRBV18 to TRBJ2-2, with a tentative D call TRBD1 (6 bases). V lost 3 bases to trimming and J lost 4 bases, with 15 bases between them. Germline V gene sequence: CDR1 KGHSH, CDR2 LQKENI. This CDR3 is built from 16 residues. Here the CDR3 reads CASSPTNVGATGELFF. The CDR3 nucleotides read TGTGCCAGCTCACCGACTAATGTGGGGGCCACCGGGGAGCTGTTTTTT.

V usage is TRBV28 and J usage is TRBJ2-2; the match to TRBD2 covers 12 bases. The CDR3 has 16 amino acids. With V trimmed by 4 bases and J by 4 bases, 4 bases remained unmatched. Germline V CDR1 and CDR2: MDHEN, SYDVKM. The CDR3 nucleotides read TGTGCCAGCAGTTCTAGCGGGAGGGGACGCACCGGGGAGCTGTTTTTT. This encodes CASSSSGRGRTGELFF.

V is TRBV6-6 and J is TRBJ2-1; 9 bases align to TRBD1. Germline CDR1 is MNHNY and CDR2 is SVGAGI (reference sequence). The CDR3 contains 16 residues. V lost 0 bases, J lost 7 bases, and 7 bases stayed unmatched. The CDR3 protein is CASSYSITGGKNEQFF. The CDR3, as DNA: TGTGCCAGCAGTTACTCTATCACAGGGGGCAAGAATGAGCAGTTCTTC.

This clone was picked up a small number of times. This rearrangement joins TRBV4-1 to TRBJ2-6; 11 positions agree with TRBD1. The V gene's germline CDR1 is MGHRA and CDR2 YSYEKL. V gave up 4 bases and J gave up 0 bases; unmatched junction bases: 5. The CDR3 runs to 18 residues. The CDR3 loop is CASSPAGTGGSGANVLTF. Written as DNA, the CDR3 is TGCGCCAGCAGCCCAGCCGGGACAGGGGGCTCTGGGGCCAACGTCCTGACTTTC.

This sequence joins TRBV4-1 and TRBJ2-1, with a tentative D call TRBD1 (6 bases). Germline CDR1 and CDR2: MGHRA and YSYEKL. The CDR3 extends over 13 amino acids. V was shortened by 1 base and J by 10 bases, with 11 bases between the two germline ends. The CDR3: CASSQVFTGEQFF. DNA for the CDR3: TGCGCCAGCAGCCAAGTGTTTACAGGGGAGCAGTTCTTC.

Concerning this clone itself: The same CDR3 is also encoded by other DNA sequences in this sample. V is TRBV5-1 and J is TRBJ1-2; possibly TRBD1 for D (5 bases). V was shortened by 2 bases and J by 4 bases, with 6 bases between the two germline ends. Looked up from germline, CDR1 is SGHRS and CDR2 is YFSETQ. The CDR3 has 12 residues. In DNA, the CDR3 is TGCGCCAGCAGCTTAGACAGCTATGGCTACACCTTC. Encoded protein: CASSLDSYGYTF.

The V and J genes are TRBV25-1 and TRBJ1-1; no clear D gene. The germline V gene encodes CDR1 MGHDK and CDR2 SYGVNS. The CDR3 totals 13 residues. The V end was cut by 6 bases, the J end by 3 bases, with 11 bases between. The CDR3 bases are TGTGCCAGCAGGTTCGGGCGAGACACTGAAGCTTTCTTT. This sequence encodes CASRFGRDTEAFF. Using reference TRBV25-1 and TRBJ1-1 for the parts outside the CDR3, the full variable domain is EADIYQTPRYLVIGTGKKITLECSQTMGHDKMYWYQQDPGMELHLIHYSYGVNSTEKGDLSSESTVSRIRTEHFPLTLESARPSHTSQYLCASRFGRDTEAFFGQGTRLTVV.

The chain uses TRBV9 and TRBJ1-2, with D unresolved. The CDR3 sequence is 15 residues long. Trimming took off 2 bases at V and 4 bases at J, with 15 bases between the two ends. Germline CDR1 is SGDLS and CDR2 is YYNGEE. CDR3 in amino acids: CASSVDGIGSYGYTF. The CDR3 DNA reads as TGTGCCAGCAGCGTCGATGGGATAGGGTCCTATGGCTACACCTTC.